A selection of T cell receptor beta chains follows, all from one sample in a study of CD8 T cells in ankylosing spondylitis. TCRdb fed the 5' RACE reads into MiXCR, producing one record per CDR3 protein. The repertoire holds about 36,000 distinct CDR3 sequences, with 11% as singletons. Sequencing was carried out using synovial fluid, either unsorted or a sorted T cell fraction (not recorded which). The origin of the receptors is a male donor with ankylosing spondylitis. Both conserved end residues are part of each CDR3. D genes are given only for firm matches. A row's size may be missing; if present it is once, few, many or a size class.

d_call: .; j_call: TRBJ2-7; clone_size: many; v_call: TRBV6-1; cdr3_aa: CASSDPPIPSYEQYF; cdr3_nt: TGTGCCAGCAGTGATCCACCAATACCATCCTACGAGCAGTACTTC
d_call: TRBD1; j_call: TRBJ1-5; clone_size: many; v_call: TRBV28; cdr3_aa: CASNIDRETQPQHF; cdr3_nt: TGTGCCAGCAATATCGACAGGGAAACTCAGCCCCAGCATTTT
d_call: .; j_call: TRBJ1-6; clone_size: .; v_call: TRBV18; cdr3_aa: CASSPPRESANSPLHF; cdr3_nt: TGTGCCAGCTCACCACCAAGGGAATCAGCTAATTCACCCCTCCACTTT
d_call: .; j_call: TRBJ2-7; clone_size: .; v_call: TRBV12-3/TRBV12-4; cdr3_aa: CASSFMGTSYEQYF; cdr3_nt: TGTGCCAGCAGTTTTATGGGGACCTCCTACGAGCAGTACTTC
d_call: .; j_call: TRBJ2-7; clone_size: few; v_call: TRBV12-3/TRBV12-4; cdr3_aa: CASSPKDWHSYEQYF; cdr3_nt: TGTGCCAGCTCCCCCAAGGACTGGCACTCCTACGAGCAGTACTTC
d_call: TRBD1; j_call: TRBJ1-1; clone_size: few; v_call: TRBV10-3; cdr3_aa: CAISEGGQGSNEAFF; cdr3_nt: TGTGCCATCAGTGAAGGGGGACAGGGGTCTAATGAAGCTTTCTTT
d_call: TRBD1; j_call: TRBJ2-7; clone_size: few; v_call: TRBV7-8; cdr3_aa: CASSLGTGGAYEQYF; cdr3_nt: TGTGCCAGCAGCCTAGGGACAGGGGGTGCCTACGAGCAGTACTTC
d_call: .; j_call: TRBJ2-2; clone_size: medium-sized; v_call: TRBV14; cdr3_aa: CASSQAGELFF; cdr3_nt: TGTGCCAGCAGCCAAGCTGGGGAGCTGTTTTTT
d_call: .; j_call: TRBJ2-1; clone_size: .; v_call: TRBV7-9; cdr3_aa: CASSPSTAREQFF; cdr3_nt: TGTGCCAGCAGTCCCAGCACGGCCCGAGAGCAGTTCTTC
d_call: TRBD2; j_call: TRBJ2-1; clone_size: few; v_call: TRBV11-3; cdr3_aa: CASSSPISGSFYNEQFF; cdr3_nt: TGTGCCAGCAGCTCGCCGATTAGCGGGAGCTTCTACAATGAGCAGTTCTTC
d_call: .; j_call: TRBJ1-5; clone_size: .; v_call: TRBV28; cdr3_aa: CASSFTGMTGQPQHF; cdr3_nt: TGTGCCAGCAGCTTCACAGGGATGACGGGACAGCCCCAGCATTTT
d_call: .; j_call: TRBJ2-1; clone_size: many; v_call: TRBV21-1; cdr3_aa: CASSKVGCSYNEQFF; cdr3_nt: TGTGCCAGCAGCAAAGTTGGCTGCTCCTACAATGAGCAGTTCTTC
d_call: TRBD2; j_call: TRBJ2-3; clone_size: .; v_call: TRBV6-5; cdr3_aa: CASRLAGGGADTQYF; cdr3_nt: TGTGCCAGCAGATTAGCGGGAGGTGGTGCAGATACGCAGTATTTT
d_call: TRBD1; j_call: TRBJ2-1; clone_size: many; v_call: TRBV7-9; cdr3_aa: CATDPGQGPNQQFF; cdr3_nt: TGTGCCACCGACCCGGGACAGGGCCCCAATCAGCAGTTCTTC
d_call: .; j_call: TRBJ2-1; clone_size: many; v_call: TRBV9; cdr3_aa: CASSVAPLAPGNEQFF; cdr3_nt: TGTGCCAGCAGCGTAGCTCCCCTAGCGCCCGGCAATGAGCAGTTCTTC
d_call: .; j_call: TRBJ2-1; clone_size: many; v_call: TRBV5-1; cdr3_aa: CASSLEGGVNEQFF; cdr3_nt: TGCGCCAGCAGCTTGGAAGGAGGGGTAAATGAGCAGTTCTTC